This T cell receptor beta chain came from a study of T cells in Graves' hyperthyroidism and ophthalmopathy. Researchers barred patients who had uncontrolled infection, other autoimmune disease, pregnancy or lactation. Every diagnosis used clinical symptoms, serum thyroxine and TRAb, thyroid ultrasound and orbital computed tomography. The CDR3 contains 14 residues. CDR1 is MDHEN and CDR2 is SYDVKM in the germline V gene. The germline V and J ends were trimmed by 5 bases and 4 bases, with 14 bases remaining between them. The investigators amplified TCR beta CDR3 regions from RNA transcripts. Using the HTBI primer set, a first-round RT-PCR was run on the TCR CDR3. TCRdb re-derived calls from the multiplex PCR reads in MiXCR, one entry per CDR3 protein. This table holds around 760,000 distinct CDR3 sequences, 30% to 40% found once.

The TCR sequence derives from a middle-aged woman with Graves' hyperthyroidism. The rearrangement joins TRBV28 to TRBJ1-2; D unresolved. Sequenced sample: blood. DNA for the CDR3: TGTGCCAGCAGTCCACGGGCCTCCAGCTATGGCTACACCTTC. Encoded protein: CASSPRASSYGYTF.